These T cell receptor beta chains were read from a single sample in a study of T cell changes during pregnancy in multiple sclerosis. Measured with immunoSEQ multiplex PCR; TCRdb has only the in-frame clones, and not every one. The sample records 45,000 to 60,000 clones, about 91% being singletons. The material sequenced was CD4+ T cells from peripheral blood mononuclear cells, taken in the second trimester of pregnancy. These TCRs come from a female donor with multiple sclerosis, enrolled in a pregnancy study. CDR3s include the opening cysteine and the closing phenylalanine or tryptophan. The D gene is left open where the match is weak. The size of a clone is reported for some rows only, either as once, few or many, or as a class for expanded clones.

>-|TRBV5-5|TRBD1|TRBJ1-4
TGTGCCAGCAGCCCGGGACAGCTAGAAAAACTGTTTTTT
CASSPGQLEKLFF
>-|TRBV7-2|-|TRBJ1-1
TGTGCCAGCAGCTCCTTAAGCCCTTTTCTTGAAGCTTTCTTT
CASSSLSPFLEAFF
>once|TRBV5-1|TRBD2|TRBJ2-7
TGCGCCAGCAGCACCGGACTAGCGGGAGTGCGGTACGAGCAGTACTTC
CASSTGLAGVRYEQYF
>-|TRBV5-1|TRBD2|TRBJ2-2
TGCGCCAGCATGGGAGGGGCGGGGCAGAACACCGGGGAGCTGTTTTTT
CASMGGAGQNTGELFF
>once|TRBV10-3|-|TRBJ1-2
TGTGCCATCGCAGACTCCCCTAACTATGGCTACACCTTC
CAIADSPNYGYTF
>-|TRBV28|TRBD1|TRBJ2-7
TGTGCCAGCAGCGTACAGGGGAGCTCCTACGAGCAGTACTTC
CASSVQGSSYEQYF
>-|TRBV6-6|TRBD2|TRBJ2-3
TGTGCCAGCAGGGGACTAGCGGGGACAGATACGCAGTATTTT
CASRGLAGTDTQYF
>-|TRBV28|TRBD2|TRBJ2-1
TGTGCCAGCACCGTCAGCGGGAGGCTCAGTAAGTTCTTC
CASTVSGRLSKFF
>-|TRBV4-2|-|TRBJ2-7
TGTGCCAGCAGCCAAGATACAGGGAACTACGAGCAGTACTTC
CASSQDTGNYEQYF
>-|TRBV19|-|TRBJ2-2
TGTGCCAGTACCCCCAGTTCCAGGGGGGCCGGGGAGCTGTTTTTT
CASTPSSRGAGELFF
>few|TRBV5-4|-|TRBJ1-1
TGTGCCAGCAGCTTGAACCCGGCGGGGACTGAAGCTTTCTTT
CASSLNPAGTEAFF
>-|TRBV7-2|TRBD1|TRBJ2-1
TGTGCCAGCAGCTTAGTTCCCGGACAGGCCTACAATGAGCAGTTCTTC
CASSLVPGQAYNEQFF
>-|TRBV7-9|TRBD2|TRBJ2-2
TGTGCCAGCAGCTTCGGGGGGACTATGCCGACCGGGGAGCTGTTTTTT
CASSFGGTMPTGELFF
>-|TRBV29-1|TRBD2|TRBJ2-3
TGCAGCGTTGACTCAGGGAGGGGAGGCACAGATACGCAGTATTTT
CSVDSGRGGTDTQYF
>-|TRBV9|TRBD1|TRBJ1-2
TGTGCCAGCGCGGGACAGGGCTATGGCTACACCTTC
CASAGQGYGYTF
>-|TRBV2|-|TRBJ1-4
TGTGCCAGCAGAGCACAGCCAACTAATGAAAAACTGTTTTTT
CASRAQPTNEKLFF
>-|TRBV19|TRBD2|TRBJ2-1
TGTGCCAGTAGTACTACTCCTGGGGCCCCTAGCGGGGGATACAATGAGCAGTTCTTC
CASSTTPGAPSGGYNEQFF
>-|TRBV7-9|TRBD1|TRBJ2-5
TGTGCCAGCAGCTTCGGACAGGGGGGCGAGACCCAGTACTTC
CASSFGQGGETQYF
>-|TRBV30|-|TRBJ2-7
TGTGCCTGGAGTGCAGACAGTGGGTTGTCCTACGAGCAGTACTTC
CAWSADSGLSYEQYF
>-|TRBV6-1|-|TRBJ1-2
TGTGCCAGCAGTCCTAATTCTCACAGGGTCTATGGCTACACCTTC
CASSPNSHRVYGYTF
>-|TRBV19|-|TRBJ1-2
TGTGCCAGTAAGTCATCAGGGCCAATTAAGGACTATGGCTACACCTTC
CASKSSGPIKDYGYTF
>-|TRBV30|-|TRBJ1-2
TGTGCCTGGAGTGCCCTCGGAACAGGGTTCACCTTC
CAWSALGTGFTF
>-|TRBV5-1|-|TRBJ1-3
TGCGCCAGCAGCTTTACGCCGGACAGTTCTGGAAACACCATATATTTT
CASSFTPDSSGNTIYF
>-|TRBV2|-|TRBJ1-1
TGTGCCAGCAGTATCACAGGGTTTACTGAAGCTTTCTTT
CASSITGFTEAFF
>few|TRBV30|TRBD2|TRBJ2-2
TGTGCCTACCCTCTGCGGGTGGGCGGGAGGGCCGGGGAGCTGTTTTTT
CAYPLRVGGRAGELFF
>-|TRBV2|-|TRBJ2-5
TGTGCCAGCAGTGAAGTAGATGAGACCCAGTACTTC
CASSEVDETQYF
>-|TRBV28|TRBD2|TRBJ2-1
TGTGCCAGCACCGGGGGGGGGTACAATGAGCAGTTCTTC
CASTGGGYNEQFF
>-|TRBV5-1|TRBD2|TRBJ2-5
TGCGCCAGCAGCTTGGGTCAGCGGGGGACCCAGTACTTC
CASSLGQRGTQYF
>-|TRBV7-8|-|TRBJ1-2
TGTGCCAGCAGCTTAGCGGGAGCAAACTATGGCTACACCTTC
CASSLAGANYGYTF
>-|TRBV5-5|-|TRBJ1-1
TGTGCCAGCAGCTTTTCGCTAAACACTGAAGCTTTCTTT
CASSFSLNTEAFF
>-|TRBV21-1|-|TRBJ2-7
TGTGCCAGCAGCTGGCCAGGGAAGTCCCACGAGCAGTACTTC
CASSWPGKSHEQYF
>-|TRBV9|-|TRBJ1-3
TGTGCCAGCAGCGTGAGCTCTGGAAACACCATATATTTT
CASSVSSGNTIYF
>once|TRBV28|TRBD1|TRBJ1-1
TGTGCCAGCAGTTCTCAGGGGGTCGCTGAAGCTTTCTTT
CASSSQGVAEAFF
>-|TRBV29-1|-|TRBJ1-3
TGCAGCGTTGTTCAGGGCAGCTCTGGAAACACCATATATTTT
CSVVQGSSGNTIYF
>-|TRBV5-6|TRBD1|TRBJ2-2
TGTGCCAGCAGCCTCGGGGACAGGGACACCGGGGAGCTGTTTTTT
CASSLGDRDTGELFF
>-|TRBV5-1|TRBD1|TRBJ2-5
TGCGCCAGCAGCTTGGCGGCAAATCGGACAGGGCGAAAACAAGAGACCCAGTACTTC
CASSLAANRTGRKQETQYF
>-|TRBV27|-|TRBJ1-2
TGTGCCAGCAGTTTATCCCCCGGTCAGGGTATAATAGGCTACACCTTC
CASSLSPGQGIIGYTF
>-|TRBV6-1|-|TRBJ1-2
TGTGCCAGCAGGGCTCGGGAACCGGTCTATGGCTACACCTTC
CASRAREPVYGYTF
>-|TRBV19|-|TRBJ2-5
TGTGCCAGTAGTCCGGGACTTCAAGAGACCCAGTACTTC
CASSPGLQETQYF
>-|TRBV5-4|-|TRBJ2-7
TGTGCCAGCAGTTCGGAACCTAGCTCCTACGAGCAGTACTTC
CASSSEPSSYEQYF
>-|TRBV7-8|TRBD2|TRBJ2-5
TGTGCCAGCAGCTTAGAGCTAGCGGGAGGGGGGGCCCAGTACTTC
CASSLELAGGGAQYF
>-|TRBV18|TRBD1|TRBJ2-7
TGTGCCAGCTCACCGGGGACAGCCCAAACCTACGAGCAGTACTTC
CASSPGTAQTYEQYF
>-|TRBV14|-|TRBJ1-1
TGTGCCAGCAGCCGTCGGACCCAACAGGGGAACACTGAAGCTTTCTTT
CASSRRTQQGNTEAFF
>-|TRBV6-6|-|TRBJ1-6
TGTGCCAGCAGTTACTCGGAGCAGGGAAACTCACCCCTCCACTTT
CASSYSEQGNSPLHF
>once|TRBV30|TRBD1|TRBJ1-1
TGTGCCTGGAGTTCGGGACAGTCGGCTTTCTTT
CAWSSGQSAFF
>-|TRBV12-5|TRBD1|TRBJ1-2
TGTGCTAGTGGTTTGCGGGTGTGGGGACAGGGTTTAGATGGCTACACCTTC
CASGLRVWGQGLDGYTF
>-|TRBV6-6|-|TRBJ1-5
TGTGCCAGCAGTTACTCGACAGTCTCTCAGCCCCAGCATTTT
CASSYSTVSQPQHF
>-|TRBV5-8|-|TRBJ2-7
TGTGCCAGCAGCTTTATCCCCCACGAGCAGTACTTC
CASSFIPHEQYF
>-|TRBV10-3|TRBD1|TRBJ2-1
TGTGCCATCAGTGATGGGACAGGGGTAGAGCAGTTCTTC
CAISDGTGVEQFF
>-|TRBV19|TRBD1|TRBJ2-2
TGTGCCAGTAGCCCTGGGGGGGACAGGGCGGCCGGGGAGCTGTTTTTT
CASSPGGDRAAGELFF
>-|TRBV27|-|TRBJ1-1
TGTGCCAGCAGTTTCCGACCGGGGATAGGTCAGAACACTGAAGCTTTCTTT
CASSFRPGIGQNTEAFF
>-|TRBV7-2|-|TRBJ1-2
TGTGCCAGCAGCTTAGGGCTCAGGGAAGAGTATGGCTACACCTTC
CASSLGLREEYGYTF
>-|TRBV7-9|-|TRBJ1-5
TGTGCCAGCAGCTTAAAAGGACTCAATCAGCCCCAGCATTTT
CASSLKGLNQPQHF
>-|TRBV7-2|-|TRBJ1-4
TGTGCCAGCTCCTTAGTCCCAGTCGGGGGGGGAAATGAAAAACTGTTTTTT
CASSLVPVGGGNEKLFF
>-|TRBV19|-|TRBJ2-1
TGTGCCAGTAGTAGGACTGTTGAGCAGTTCTTC
CASSRTVEQFF
>few|TRBV5-1|-|TRBJ1-1
TGCGCCAGCAGCTTGGGTTTACAGGACGCTGTGACGAACACTGAAGCTTTCTTT
CASSLGLQDAVTNTEAFF
>-|TRBV19|-|TRBJ1-1
TGTGCCAGTAGTACGCGGCGCACTGAAGCTTTCTTT
CASSTRRTEAFF
>-|TRBV7-7|TRBD1|TRBJ1-4
TGTGCCAGCAGCGCGTACAGGGGGGAAAAACTGTTTTTT
CASSAYRGEKLFF
>-|TRBV7-9|TRBD1|TRBJ2-1
TGTGCCAGCCCCTCGCGGGACAGGGCGGGGAATAATGAGCAGTTCTTC
CASPSRDRAGNNEQFF